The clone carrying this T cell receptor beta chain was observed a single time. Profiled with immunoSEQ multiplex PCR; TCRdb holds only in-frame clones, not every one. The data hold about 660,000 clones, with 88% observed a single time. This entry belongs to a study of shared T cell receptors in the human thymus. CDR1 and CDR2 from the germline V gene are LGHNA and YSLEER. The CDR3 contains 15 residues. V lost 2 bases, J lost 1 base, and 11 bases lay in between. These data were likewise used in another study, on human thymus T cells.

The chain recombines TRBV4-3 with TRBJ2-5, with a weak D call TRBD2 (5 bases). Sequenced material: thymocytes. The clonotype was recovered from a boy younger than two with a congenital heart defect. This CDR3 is CASSQRTEGQETQYF. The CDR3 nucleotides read TGCGCCAGCAGCCAAAGGACTGAGGGCCAAGAGACCCAGTACTTC.